The 14 T cell receptor beta chains in this list originate from one sample, sequenced in a study of breast tumors, draining lymph nodes, adjacent tissues. Samples came from axillary lymph nodes draining the breast cancer. TCRdb recomputed calls from the multiplex PCR reads with MiXCR, one row per CDR3 protein. Of 150,000 to 200,000 distinct CDR3 sequences listed, 33% are singletons. The sample consisted of axillary lymph node tissue. These receptor sequences come from a female donor with breast cancer. Some clones in this sample may be carry-over from other donors' samples.

This clonotype came up once. The rearrangement joins TRBV29-1 to TRBJ1-4, with a possible D match to TRBD1 (6 bases). V shed 8 bases and J shed 8 bases, with 15 bases lying between them. There are 12 residues in the CDR3. Germline CDR1 is SQVTM and CDR2 is ANQGSEA. The CDR3 DNA reads as TGCAGCTTAGAGGGGGTTAGGGAAAAACTGTTTTTT. Amino acids: CSLEGVREKLFF.

Ten or more counts support this clonotype. The chain employs TRBV7-8 and TRBJ2-2, with 8 bases identical to TRBD2. After removal of 5 bases from V and 5 bases from J, the junction contained 13 bases not matched to a gene. In germline, CDR1 is SGHVS, CDR2 FQNEAQ. The CDR3 is 17 amino acids. The CDR3 nucleotides are TGTGCCAGCAGCCCAGCAGGTTTAGGACTAGCTACCGGGGAGCTGTTTTTT. This encodes CASSPAGLGLATGELFF.

In this sample, this clonotype turned up many times. The rearrangement links TRBV12-3 or TRBV12-4 to TRBJ1-6; no firm D call. V lost 1 base and J 9 bases, leaving 13 bases between the germline ends. The CDR3 consists of 15 residues. CDR3 sequence: CASSLVTGGGSPLHF. The CDR3 nucleotides are TGTGCCAGCAGTTTAGTGACGGGTGGAGGTTCACCCCTCCACTTT.

Ten or more counts support this clonotype. The chain carries TRBV5-1 and TRBJ1-5, with a weak D call TRBD1 (5 bases). Trimming pared 0 bases from V and 2 bases from J, leaving 9 bases between. Germline V CDR1 and CDR2: SGHRS, YFSETQ. CDR3 size: 15 residues. The DNA of the CDR3 is TGCGCCAGCAGCTTGGGAGAGGGGCGCAATCAGCCCCAGCATTTT. Residues: CASSLGEGRNQPQHF.

As for this clonotype: A much larger clone lies a single base off, so this may be a read error. This chain links TRBV6-5 with TRBJ1-3, with D perhaps matching TRBD1 (6 bases). There are 14 residues in the CDR3. Germline CDR1 is MNHEY and CDR2 is SVGAGI. The CDR3: CASSYSTGADTIHF. DNA of the CDR3: TGTGCCAGCAGTTATTCAACGGGGGCGGACACCATACATTTT.

The chain joins TRBV4-2 to TRBJ2-3; the D gene is possibly TRBD2 (6 bases). Between the trimmed V and J ends, which lost 1 base and 8 bases, there was a span of 13 bases. Germline assignment: CDR1 LGHNA and CDR2 YNFKEQ. This CDR3 region has 14 residues. CDR3 sequence: CASSQVASVGTQYF. The CDR3 region has the DNA TGTGCCAGCAGCCAAGTCGCTAGCGTGGGTACGCAGTATTTT.

This clonotype was detected only a few times. V usage is TRBV6-2 or TRBV6-3 and J usage is TRBJ2-7, with TRBD2 matching over 8 bases. The CDR3 extends over 15 amino acids. Germline assignment: CDR1 MNHEY and CDR2 SVGEGT. V gave up 6 bases and J gave up 0 bases; unmatched junction bases: 7. The CDR3 sequence is CASSLTSGLSYEQYF. The CDR3 DNA reads as TGTGCCAGCAGCCTTACTAGCGGACTCTCCTACGAGCAGTACTTC.

This clonotype has a count of ten or more. The J gene is TRBJ2-7, the V gene TRBV7-9; 10 nucleotides align to TRBD2. Germline V gives CDR1 SEHNR, CDR2 FQNEAQ (reference sequence). Losses at the gene ends were 4 bases for V and 0 bases for J; bases not matched to a gene: 6. The CDR3 covers 16 residues. The CDR3 bases are TGTGCCAGCAGCTCAATAAGCGGGGGGGTCTCCTACGAGCAGTACTTC. It specifies CASSSISGGVSYEQYF.

This clonotype was recorded many times. The gene calls are TRBV7-2 and TRBJ2-7; a weak D match, TRBD1 (5 bases). Per germline, CDR1 SGHTA and CDR2 FQGNSA. The length of the CDR3 is 15 residues. Trimming shortened V by 1 base and J by 1 base, and 11 bases separated the two germline ends. As DNA, the CDR3 is TGTGCCAGCAGCTTAGTTGGACAACTGTCCTACGAGCAGTACTTC. It yields the protein CASSLVGQLSYEQYF.

In its sample, this clonotype was seen a few times. The rearrangement links TRBV2 to TRBJ1-4; D unclear. The germline V gene encodes CDR1 SNHLY and CDR2 FYNNEI. V gave up 0 bases and J gave up 16 bases, with 9 bases separating them. This CDR3 comprises 11 residues. The chain's CDR3 is CASSEAQFPFF. Written as DNA, the CDR3 is TGTGCCAGCAGTGAAGCCCAATTTCCGTTTTTT.

This clonotype appeared many times. This chain joins TRBV19 and TRBJ2-5; TRBD2 matches 7 bases. V shed 3 bases and J 4 bases; nucleotides not matched to a gene: 8. The CDR3 length is 15 residues. Germline V gene sequence: CDR1 LNHDA, CDR2 SQIVND (reference sequence). The CDR3 reads CASSIGGSSGETQYF. The CDR3 nucleotides read TGTGCCAGTAGTATTGGCGGGAGTTCGGGAGAGACCCAGTACTTC.

This clonotype was recorded once. The junction shows a germline mismatch at one end, possibly a read error. V is TRBV24-1 and J is TRBJ1-5, with D maybe TRBD1 (6 bases). CDR1 and CDR2 (germline): KGHDR, SFDVKD. The CDR3 spans 15 residues. CDR3 nucleotides: TGCTACCGGGCCGGGACACTGTGTAGCAATCAGCCCCAGCATTTT. This translates into CYRAGTLCSNQPQHF.

The chain uses TRBV10-1 and TRBJ2-3, with 12 bases that match TRBD1. CDR1 and CDR2 (germline): WNHNN, SYGVQD (reference sequence). J gave up 0 bases and V 6 bases, and 10 bases lay outside the gene matches. This CDR3 has 18 amino acids. In DNA, the CDR3 is TGCGCCAGCAGCACGGGACAGGGGGCTGTCGGTAGCACAGATACGCAGTATTTT. Translating gives CASSTGQGAVGSTDTQYF.

In this sample, this clonotype turned up many times. The chain recombines TRBV20-1 with TRBJ1-5; 7 positions agree with TRBD1. Germline V gives CDR1 DFQATT, CDR2 SNEGSKA (reference sequence). The CDR3 extends over 13 amino acids. Trimming cost V 5 bases and J 3 bases; bases outside gene matches: 4. CDR3 in DNA: TGCAGTGCTGAGACAGGGTACAATCAGCCCCAGCATTTT. Its translation is CSAETGYNQPQHF.